Each of the 20 T cell receptor beta chains below was sequenced from the same sample in a study of CXCR3-negative and CXCR3-positive naive CD8 T cells. Study conclusions and caveats: CXCR3-expressing naive cells carried TRB CDR3s more hydrophobic than those of CXCR3-negative naive cells.

TRB cDNA libraries were made by UMI-labeled 5' RACE. TCRdb re-called the 5' RACE reads and shows each CDR3 protein once, DNA omitted. The sample has about 140,000 distinct CDR3 sequences. These receptors have no identified antigens. Material: naive CXCR3+ CD8+ T cells from blood. Subset meaning: CD45RO-CCR7+CD27+CD95- naive CD8+ T cells expressing CXCR3 (TNR3+). These receptors all stem from a human donor in good health. Some clones in this sample may be carry-over from other donors' samples.

The genes are TRBV4-1 and TRBJ2-5; TCRdb lists TRBD1, though no DNA is available to test this call. The CDR3 contains 14 residues. Looked up from germline, CDR1 is MGHRA and CDR2 is YSYEKL. CDR3 in amino acids: CASSQQTGLETQYF.

This chain joins TRBV7-2 and TRBJ1-2; TCRdb reports TRBD1, a call that lacks DNA to check it against. This CDR3 is built from 12 residues. Germline lookup yields CDR1 SGHTA and CDR2 FQGNSA. The chain's CDR3 is CASSPLGTGYTF.

The V and J genes are TRBV7-8 and TRBJ2-7; TCRdb indicates TRBD1, and absent DNA this call remains unverified. The CDR3 has 16 residues. Germline assignment: CDR1 SGHVS and CDR2 FQNEAQ. The CDR3 protein is CASSLTGVPWGVEQYF.

This chain joins TRBV12-3 or TRBV12-4 and TRBJ2-3; TCRdb proposes TRBD2, but this gene call is untestable without DNA. This CDR3 contains 15 residues. The CDR3 protein is CASSLLASYPDTQYF.

This rearrangement joins TRBV12-3 or TRBV12-4 to TRBJ2-1; the D call from TCRdb, TRBD1, cannot be confirmed without DNA. The CDR3 loop spans 16 amino acids. This CDR3 reads CASSPEAGGVGDEQFF.

The chain uses TRBV12-3 or TRBV12-4 and TRBJ2-1; TCRdb outputs TRBD2, but without DNA this stays unchecked. CDR3 length: 14 residues. The CDR3 spells CASSLWDFQQGQFF.

The V gene is TRBV6-2 or TRBV6-3, the J gene TRBJ2-5. Germline assignment: CDR1 MNHEY and CDR2 SVGEGT. This CDR3 has 15 residues. CDR3 sequence: CASSQPVGTVETQYF.

The rearrangement joins TRBV29-1 to TRBJ1-1; TCRdb designates TRBD1, a call that cannot be tested without DNA. This CDR3 is built from 12 residues. The germline gives CDR1 SQVTM, CDR2 ANQGSEA. CDR3 sequence: CSGLSQGTEAFF.

The V call is TRBV4-3, the J call TRBJ2-3; with no DNA, the TCRdb D assignment of TRBD1 cannot be verified. The CDR3 extends over 17 amino acids. Germline-derived CDR1 and CDR2 are LGHNA and YSLEER. CDR3 residues: CASSQEFVGSALDTQYF.

The J gene is TRBJ1-6, the V gene TRBV7-9; the D gene TCRdb calls, TRBD1, cannot be checked with no DNA. The V gene's germline CDR1 is SEHNR and CDR2 FQNEAQ (reference sequence). There are 14 residues in the CDR3. The chain's CDR3 is CASSTGTGDSPLHF.

This CDR3 reads CASSRDGQGTVEKLFF. The chain employs TRBV4-2 and TRBJ1-4; the D call of TRBD1 rests on TCRdb alone, since no DNA is present to check it. The CDR3 is made up of 16 amino acids. Per the germline V gene, CDR1 is LGHNA and CDR2 is YNFKEQ.

V usage is TRBV7-9 and J usage is TRBJ2-7; TCRdb names TRBD1, which stays unverified in the absence of DNA. The V gene's germline CDR1 is SEHNR and CDR2 FQNEAQ (reference sequence). The CDR3 is made up of 12 amino acids. This CDR3 reads CASSLAPGEQYF.

The chain couples TRBV29-1 to TRBJ1-3; TCRdb indicates TRBD1, and absent DNA this call remains unverified. Germline values: CDR1 SQVTM, CDR2 ANQGSEA. The CDR3 spans 15 residues. The CDR3 spells CSVEDLDRGGNTIYF.

V usage is TRBV28 and J usage is TRBJ2-1; there is no DNA to check the TCRdb D call of TRBD2. The CDR3 contains 15 residues. Germline V gene lookup returns CDR1 MDHEN and CDR2 SYDVKM. The CDR3 sequence: CASSFAAGSYNEQFF.

V is TRBV9 and J is TRBJ2-7; TCRdb proposes TRBD1, but this gene call is untestable without DNA. There are 14 residues in the CDR3. CDR1 and CDR2 from the germline V gene are SGDLS and YYNGEE. The CDR3 loop is CASSATGTGYEQYF.

The chain employs TRBV11-2 and TRBJ2-1. This CDR3 comprises 15 residues. CDR1 and CDR2 (germline): SGHAT, FQNNGV. The CDR3: CASSSWSSGGNEQFF.

The chain recombines TRBV9 with TRBJ2-1; TCRdb's assignment of TRBD2 cannot be checked, as there is no DNA. CDR1 and CDR2 from the germline V gene are SGDLS and YYNGEE. The CDR3 covers 15 residues. The CDR3: CASSPTSVPYNEQFF.

The genes are TRBV29-1 and TRBJ2-7; checking the TCRdb D call of TRBD1 is not possible without DNA. The CDR3 covers 13 residues. Germline V lookup: CDR1 SQVTM, CDR2 ANQGSEA. CDR3 loop: CSAEGTDPYEQYF.

The rearrangement links TRBV12-3 or TRBV12-4 to TRBJ2-1; lacking DNA, the TRBD1 call made by TCRdb goes unchecked. The CDR3 extends over 14 amino acids. CDR3 region: CASSPEGGLVEQFF.

The V gene is TRBV13, the J gene TRBJ2-3. This CDR3 comprises 14 residues. Germline CDR1 PRHDT, CDR2 FYEKMQ (reference sequence). The chain's CDR3 is CASSPSTSADTQYF.